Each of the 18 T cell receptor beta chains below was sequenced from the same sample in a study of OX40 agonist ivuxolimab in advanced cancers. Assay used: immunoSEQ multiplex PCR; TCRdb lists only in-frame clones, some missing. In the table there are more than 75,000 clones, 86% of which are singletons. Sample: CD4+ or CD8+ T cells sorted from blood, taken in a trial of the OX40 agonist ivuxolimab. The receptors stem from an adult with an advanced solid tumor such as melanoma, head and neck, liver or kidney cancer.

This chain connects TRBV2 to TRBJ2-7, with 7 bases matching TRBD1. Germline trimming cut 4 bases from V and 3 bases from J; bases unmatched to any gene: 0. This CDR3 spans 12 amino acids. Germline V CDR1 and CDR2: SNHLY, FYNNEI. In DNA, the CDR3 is TGTGCCAGCAGTGGACAGGGCTACGAGCAGTACTTC. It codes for CASSGQGYEQYF.

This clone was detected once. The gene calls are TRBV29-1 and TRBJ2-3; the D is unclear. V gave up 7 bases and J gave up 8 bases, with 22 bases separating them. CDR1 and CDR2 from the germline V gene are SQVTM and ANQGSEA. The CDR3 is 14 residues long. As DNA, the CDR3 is TGCAGCGCACCAACCGGGTCCCACAGCCGTACGCAGTATTTT. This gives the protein CSAPTGSHSRTQYF.

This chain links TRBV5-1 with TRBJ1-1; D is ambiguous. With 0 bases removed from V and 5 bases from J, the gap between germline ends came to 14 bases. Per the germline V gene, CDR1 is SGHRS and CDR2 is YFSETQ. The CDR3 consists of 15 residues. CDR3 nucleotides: TGCGCCAGCAGCTTGGAGAACTTGGGGAGAACTGAAGCTTTCTTT. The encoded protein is CASSLENLGRTEAFF.

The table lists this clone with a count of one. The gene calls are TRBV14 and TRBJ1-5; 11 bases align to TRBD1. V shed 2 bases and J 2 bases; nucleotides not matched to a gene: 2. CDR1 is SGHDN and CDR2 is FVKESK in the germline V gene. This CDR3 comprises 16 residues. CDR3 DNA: TGTGCCAGCAGCCAAAAGGGACAGGGGGGCAATCAGCCCCAGCATTTT. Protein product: CASSQKGQGGNQPQHF.

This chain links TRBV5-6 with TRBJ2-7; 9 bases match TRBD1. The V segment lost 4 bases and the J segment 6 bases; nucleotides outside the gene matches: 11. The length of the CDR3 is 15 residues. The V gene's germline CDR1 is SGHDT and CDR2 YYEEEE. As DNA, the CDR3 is TGTGCCAGCAGCCGAACAGGGGGCCCCCAGGGCGAGCAGTACTTC. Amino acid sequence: CASSRTGGPQGEQYF. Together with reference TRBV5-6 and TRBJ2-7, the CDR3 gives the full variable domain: DAGVTQSPTHLIKTRGQQVTLRCSPKSGHDTVSWYQQALGQGPQFIFQYYEEEERQRGNFPDRFSGHQFPNYSSELNVNALLLGDSALYLCASSRTGGPQGEQYFGPGTRLTVT.

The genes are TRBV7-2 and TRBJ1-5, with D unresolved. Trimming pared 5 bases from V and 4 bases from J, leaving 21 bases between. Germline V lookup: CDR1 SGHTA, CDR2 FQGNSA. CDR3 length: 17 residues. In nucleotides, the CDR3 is TGTGCCAGCAGCCAAATTGCCGCCGGGGTGTCAAATCAGCCCCAGCATTTT. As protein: CASSQIAAGVSNQPQHF.

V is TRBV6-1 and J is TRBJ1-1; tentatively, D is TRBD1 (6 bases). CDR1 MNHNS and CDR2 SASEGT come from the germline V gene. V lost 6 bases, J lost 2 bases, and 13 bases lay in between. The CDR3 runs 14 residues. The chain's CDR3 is CASREQGPNTEAFF. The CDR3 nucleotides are TGTGCCAGCAGAGAACAGGGACCAAACACTGAAGCTTTCTTT.

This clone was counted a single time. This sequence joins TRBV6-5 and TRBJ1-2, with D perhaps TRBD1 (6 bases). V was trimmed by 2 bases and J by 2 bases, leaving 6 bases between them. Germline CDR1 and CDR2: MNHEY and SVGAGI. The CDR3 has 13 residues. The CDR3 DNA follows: TGTGCCAGCAGTTACGGACAGAACTATGGCTACACCTTC. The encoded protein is CASSYGQNYGYTF.

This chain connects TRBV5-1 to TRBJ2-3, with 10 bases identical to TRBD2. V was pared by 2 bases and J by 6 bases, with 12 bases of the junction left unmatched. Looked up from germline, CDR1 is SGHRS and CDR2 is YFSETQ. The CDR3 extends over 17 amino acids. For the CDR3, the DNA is TGCGCCAGCAGCTTAACCGGGACTAGCGCCCCGCGGGATACGCAGTATTTT. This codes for CASSLTGTSAPRDTQYF. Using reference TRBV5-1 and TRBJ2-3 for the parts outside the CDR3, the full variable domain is KAGVTQTPRYLIKTRGQQVTLSCSPISGHRSVSWYQQTPGQGLQFLFEYFSETQRNKGNFPGRFSGRQFSNSRSEMNVSTLELGDSALYLCASSLTGTSAPRDTQYFGPGTRLTVL.

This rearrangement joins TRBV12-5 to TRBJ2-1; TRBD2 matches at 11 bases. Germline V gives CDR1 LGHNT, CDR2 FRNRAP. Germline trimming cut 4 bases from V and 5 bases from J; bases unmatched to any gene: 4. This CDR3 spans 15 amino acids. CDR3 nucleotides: TGTGCTAGTGGTTCGCCACTAGCGGGAGACAATGAGCAGTTCTTC. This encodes CASGSPLAGDNEQFF.

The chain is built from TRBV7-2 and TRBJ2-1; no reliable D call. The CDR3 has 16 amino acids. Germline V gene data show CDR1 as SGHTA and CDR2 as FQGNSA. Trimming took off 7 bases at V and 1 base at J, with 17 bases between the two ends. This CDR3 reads CASTLGSWGSYNEQFF. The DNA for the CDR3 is TGTGCCAGCACCCTAGGATCGTGGGGTTCCTACAATGAGCAGTTCTTC.

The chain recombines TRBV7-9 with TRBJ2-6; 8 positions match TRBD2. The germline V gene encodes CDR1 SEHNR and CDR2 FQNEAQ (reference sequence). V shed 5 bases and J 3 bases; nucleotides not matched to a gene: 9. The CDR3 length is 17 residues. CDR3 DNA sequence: TGTGCCAGCAGCCCCTTCTCGGGGGGGTTTGGGGCCAACGTCCTGACTTTC. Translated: CASSPFSGGFGANVLTF.

In DNA, the CDR3 is TGTGCCAGCTATCGACCTTACAATGAGCAGTTCTTC. It specifies CASYRPYNEQFF. This chain links TRBV2 with TRBJ2-1; D is undetermined. V was clipped by 8 bases and J by 4 bases, with 9 bases between them. Per germline, CDR1 SNHLY and CDR2 FYNNEI. The CDR3 runs to 12 residues.

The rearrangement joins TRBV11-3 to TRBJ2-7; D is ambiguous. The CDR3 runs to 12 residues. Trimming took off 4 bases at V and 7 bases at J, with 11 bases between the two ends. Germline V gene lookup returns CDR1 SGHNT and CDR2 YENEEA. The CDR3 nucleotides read TGTGCCAGCAGCTCAATGGACGGGGAGCAGTACTTC. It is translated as CASSSMDGEQYF. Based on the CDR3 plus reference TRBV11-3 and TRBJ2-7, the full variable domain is EAGVVQSPRYKIIEKKQPVAFWCNPISGHNTLYWYLQNLGQGPELLIRYENEEAVDDSQLPKDRFSAERLKGVDSTLKIQPAELGDSAVYLCASSSMDGEQYFGPGTRLTVT.

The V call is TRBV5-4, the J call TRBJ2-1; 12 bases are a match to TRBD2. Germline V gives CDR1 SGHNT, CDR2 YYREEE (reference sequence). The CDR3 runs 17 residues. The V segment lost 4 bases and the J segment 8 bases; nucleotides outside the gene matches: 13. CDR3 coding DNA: TGTGCCAGCAGCCCCTCCGCCACTAGCGGGAGGTCCGATGAGCAGTTCTTC. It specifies CASSPSATSGRSDEQFF.

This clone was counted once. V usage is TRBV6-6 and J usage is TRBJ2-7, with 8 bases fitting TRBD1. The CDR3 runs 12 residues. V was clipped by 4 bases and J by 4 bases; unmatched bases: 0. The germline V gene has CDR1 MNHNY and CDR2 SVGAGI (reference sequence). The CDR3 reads CASSWTGYEQYF. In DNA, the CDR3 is TGTGCCAGCAGTTGGACAGGGTACGAGCAGTACTTC.

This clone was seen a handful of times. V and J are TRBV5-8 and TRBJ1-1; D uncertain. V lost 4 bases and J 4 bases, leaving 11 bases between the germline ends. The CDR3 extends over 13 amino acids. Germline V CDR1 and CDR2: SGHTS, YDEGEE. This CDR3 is CASSRYWGTEAFF. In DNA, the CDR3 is TGTGCCAGCAGCAGATACTGGGGCACTGAAGCTTTCTTT. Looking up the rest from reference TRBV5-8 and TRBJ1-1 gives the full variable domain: EAGVTQSPTHLIKTRGQQATLRCSPISGHTSVYWYQQALGLGLQFLLWYDEGEERNRGNFPPRFSGRQFPNYSSELNVNALELEDSALYLCASSRYWGTEAFFGQGTRLTVV.

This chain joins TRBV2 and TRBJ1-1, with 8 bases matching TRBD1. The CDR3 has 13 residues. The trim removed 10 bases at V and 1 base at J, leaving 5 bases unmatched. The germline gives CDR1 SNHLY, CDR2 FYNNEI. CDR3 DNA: TGTGCCACCCGGACAGGGAGGAACACTGAAGCTTTCTTT. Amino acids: CATRTGRNTEAFF.